A selection of T cell receptor beta chains follows, all from one sample in a study of human T cells and chemical hapten exposure. Each CDR3 protein is one row after TCRdb ran MiXCR on the RACE reads. The sample holds under 300,000 distinct CDR3 sequences; around 7.3% are singletons and the top ten take 1.2%. Sequences were derived from whole blood, sampled in connection with sensitization to the hapten diphenylcyclopropenone (DPC). Source of these receptors: a young man with alopecia areata. Some clones in this sample may be carry-over from other donors' samples. The CDR3 runs from the conserved cysteine through the conserved F or W. The D gene is left open where the match is weak. A clone size is listed for some rows: how often the clone was seen (once, few, many), or a class if it is expanded.

V gene	J gene	clone size	D gene	CDR3 DNA	CDR3 protein
TRBV12-3/TRBV12-4	TRBJ1-1	many	NA	TGTGCCAGCAGTTTTGTGGAGTTAGGGGGCACTGAAGCTTTCTTT	CASSFVELGGTEAFF
TRBV5-1	TRBJ1-6	NA	NA	TGCGCCAGCAGCTTGATCAGGAAGGGATCCTATAATTCACCCCTCCACTTT	CASSLIRKGSYNSPLHF
TRBV11-2	TRBJ2-2	few	TRBD2	TGTGCCAGCAGTCATCGGACTAGAAACACCGGGGAGCTGTTTTTT	CASSHRTRNTGELFF
TRBV2	TRBJ1-2	NA	NA	TGTGCCAGCCAGCGAAGGGACTATGGCTACACCTTC	CASQRRDYGYTF
TRBV10-3	TRBJ1-2	many	TRBD1	TGTGCCATCAGGACACCGGGACAGGCAACCCGTGGCTACACCTTC	CAIRTPGQATRGYTF
TRBV7-2	TRBJ1-2	many	NA	TGTGCCAGCAGCTCGCGGACAGCTAACTATGGCTACACCTTC	CASSSRTANYGYTF
TRBV6-5	TRBJ2-2	few	NA	TGTGCCAGCATGCCGGACACCCCGAACACCGGGGAGCTGTTTTTT	CASMPDTPNTGELFF
TRBV28	TRBJ1-3	many	NA	TGTGCCAGCAATGAACAGGGAAACACCATATATTTT	CASNEQGNTIYF
TRBV7-2	TRBJ2-3	few	TRBD2	TGTGCCAGCAGCTTAGACCTAGCGGGGGTCCGGCCGGATACGCAGTATTTT	CASSLDLAGVRPDTQYF
TRBV20-1	TRBJ2-5	NA	NA	TGCAGTGCTACGACACGGCAAGAGACCCAGTACTTC	CSATTRQETQYF
TRBV5-6	TRBJ2-1	NA	NA	TGTGCCAGCAGCTCCCGGGACAACGACTACAATGAGCAGTTCTTC	CASSSRDNDYNEQFF